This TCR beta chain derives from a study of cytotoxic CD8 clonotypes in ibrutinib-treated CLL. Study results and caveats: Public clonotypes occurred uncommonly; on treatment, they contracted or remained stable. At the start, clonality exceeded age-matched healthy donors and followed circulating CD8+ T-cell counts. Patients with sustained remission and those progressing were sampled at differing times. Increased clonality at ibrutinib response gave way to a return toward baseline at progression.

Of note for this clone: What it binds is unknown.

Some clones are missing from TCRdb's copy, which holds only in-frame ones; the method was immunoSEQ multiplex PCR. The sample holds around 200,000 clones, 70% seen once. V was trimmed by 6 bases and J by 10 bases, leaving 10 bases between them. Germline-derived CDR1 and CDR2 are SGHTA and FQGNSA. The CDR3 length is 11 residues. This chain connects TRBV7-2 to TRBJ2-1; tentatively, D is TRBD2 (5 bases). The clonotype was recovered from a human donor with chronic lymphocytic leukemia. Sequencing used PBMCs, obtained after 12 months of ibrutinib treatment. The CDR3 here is CASSPRLEQFF. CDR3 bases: TGTGCCAGCAGTCCCAGACTAGAGCAGTTCTTC.